A single sample gave rise to the 18 T cell receptor beta chains below, sequenced in a study of beta chain features in type 1 diabetes. Reverse transcribing all isolated RNA meant expressed TCRB transcripts were sequenced. Data came from immunoSEQ multiplex PCR; TCRdb stores just in-frame clones and leaves some out. The profile shows 200,000 to 300,000 clones, around 65% of them singletons. Sequenced material: naive CD4+ T cells from blood. The receptors originated from a man aged 25 to 40 in good health.

The chain links TRBV7-2 to TRBJ1-1; D may be TRBD1 (5 bases). V gave up 1 base and J gave up 1 base, with 10 bases separating them. The CDR3 totals 15 residues. Looked up from germline, CDR1 is SGHTA and CDR2 is FQGNSA. CDR3 in amino acids: CASSLVFGQNTEAFF. DNA of the CDR3: TGTGCCAGCAGCTTAGTTTTCGGACAGAACACTGAAGCTTTCTTT.

The count of this clone is one. The chain employs TRBV30 and TRBJ1-1; 7 bases line up with TRBD1. This CDR3 has 14 residues. The germline gives CDR1 GTSNPN, CDR2 SVGIG (reference sequence). After removal of 3 bases from V and 5 bases from J, the junction contained 9 bases not matched to a gene. The CDR3 region has the DNA TGTGCCTGGAGGAAACCACAGGGGTGGACTGAAGCTTTCTTT. It codes for CAWRKPQGWTEAFF.

This chain links TRBV2 with TRBJ2-1, with D possibly being TRBD1 or TRBD2 (5 bases each). The germline V and J ends were trimmed by 8 bases and 2 bases, with 10 bases remaining between them. Germline loops: CDR1 SNHLY, CDR2 FYNNEI. The CDR3 length is 13 residues. CDR3 in DNA: TGTGCCAGCGGCAGGGAGACCTACAATGAGCAGTTCTTC. As protein: CASGRETYNEQFF.

The sample holds a few counts of this clone. The chain has TRBV6-6 and TRBJ1-2, with TRBD1 matching over 9 bases. The J segment lost 7 bases and the V segment lost 6 bases, leaving 6 bases of the junction unmatched. This CDR3 contains 13 residues. Germline lookup yields CDR1 MNHNY and CDR2 SVGAGI (reference sequence). The DNA of the CDR3 is TGTGCCAGCAGCTCCACAGGGGGCGGTGGCTACACCTTC. This codes for CASSSTGGGGYTF.

The chain employs TRBV30 and TRBJ2-3; D gene unclear. CDR1 GTSNPN and CDR2 SVGIG come from the germline V gene (reference sequence). This CDR3 spans 13 amino acids. V was cut by 0 bases and J by 6 bases, with 10 bases left in between. CDR3 coding DNA: TGTGCCTGGAGTGTACTTGCCTTGGATACGCAGTATTTT. Translating gives CAWSVLALDTQYF.

This chain connects TRBV9 to TRBJ2-6; tentatively, D is TRBD1 or TRBD2 (5 bases each). The CDR3 totals 16 residues. Germline V CDR1 and CDR2: SGDLS, YYNGEE. V lost 4 bases and J 1 base, leaving 12 bases between the germline ends. The DNA for the CDR3 is TGTGCCAGCAGCTCCCGGGGCTTTTCTGGGGCCAACGTCCTGACTTTC. This gives the protein CASSSRGFSGANVLTF.

CDR3 in amino acids: CASSLGTGGNYGYTF. In DNA form, the CDR3 reads TGTGCCAGCAGCTTAGGGACAGGAGGAAACTATGGCTACACCTTC. This chain links TRBV11-2 with TRBJ1-2; 7 nucleotides line up with TRBD1. Germline V gene data show CDR1 as SGHAT and CDR2 as FQNNGV. The CDR3 totals 15 residues. Trimming at V came to 1 base and at J to 2 bases, leaving 4 bases not matched to a gene. Full variable domain (remainder filled in from reference TRBV11-2 and TRBJ1-2): EAGVAQSPRYKIIEKRQSVAFWCNPISGHATLYWYQQILGQGPKLLIQFQNNGVVDDSQLPKDRFSAERLKGVDSTLKIQPAKLEDSAVYLCASSLGTGGNYGYTFGSGTRLTVV.

The V call is TRBV30, the J call TRBJ2-4, with D possibly matching TRBD2 (5 bases). Looked up from germline, CDR1 is GTSNPN and CDR2 is SVGIG (reference sequence). V was shortened by 2 bases and J by 6 bases, with 14 bases between the two germline ends. This CDR3 is 14 amino acids long. CDR3 residues: CAWSLGSLGNIQYF. The CDR3 coding sequence is TGTGCCTGGAGTCTAGGGAGCCTGGGAAACATTCAGTACTTC.

The genes are TRBV7-2 and TRBJ2-3; perhaps D is TRBD1 or TRBD2 (5 bases each). The CDR3 runs 15 residues. The germline V gene has CDR1 SGHTA and CDR2 FQGNSA. V dropped 0 bases and J dropped 6 bases, with 13 bases sitting between them. CDR3 coding DNA: TGTGCCAGCAGCTTAGCCGGGACCAAACAGGATACGCAGTATTTT. Residues: CASSLAGTKQDTQYF.

The sample holds a few counts of this clone. This rearrangement joins TRBV25-1 to TRBJ2-5, with TRBD2 identical over 8 bases. Germline-derived CDR1 and CDR2 are MGHDK and SYGVNS. The CDR3 runs 16 residues. After removal of 3 bases from V and 5 bases from J, the junction contained 11 bases not matched to a gene. The CDR3 bases are TGTGCCAGCAGTGATCAACTCAGCGGGGGAATGGAGACCCAGTACTTC. Encoded protein: CASSDQLSGGMETQYF.

The V call is TRBV29-1, the J call TRBJ1-1; the D gene is possibly TRBD1 (5 bases). V was cut by 4 bases and J by 1 base, with 13 bases left in between. The CDR3 has 14 amino acids. Germline V gene sequence: CDR1 SQVTM, CDR2 ANQGSEA. The CDR3 here is CSVVGLRENTEAFF. Here the CDR3 DNA reads TGCAGCGTTGTAGGGCTCAGGGAGAACACTGAAGCTTTCTTT.

In this sample, this clone turned up a few times. The rearrangement links TRBV30 to TRBJ2-4, with 7 bases matching TRBD2. CDR3 length equals 12 residues. Looked up from germline, CDR1 is GTSNPN and CDR2 is SVGIG (reference sequence). V lost 2 bases and J lost 12; bases outside the gene matches: 7. The chain's CDR3 is CAWSPGEGTQYF. The CDR3 nucleotides read TGTGCCTGGAGTCCCGGGGAGGGGACTCAGTACTTC.

This chain links TRBV5-4 with TRBJ2-3, with 13 bases identical to TRBD2. Germline CDR1 and CDR2: SGHNT and YYREEE (reference sequence). CDR3 length: 16 residues. Trimming cost V 4 bases and J 5 bases; bases outside gene matches: 7. CDR3 sequence reads: CASSVLAGGLGDTQYF. The CDR3 DNA sequence: TGTGCCAGCAGCGTACTAGCGGGGGGGCTCGGAGATACGCAGTATTTT.

This rearrangement joins TRBV11-2 to TRBJ2-6; a weak D match, TRBD1 (6 bases). CDR3 length: 15 amino acids. Germline lookup yields CDR1 SGHAT and CDR2 FQNNGV. V was pared by 5 bases and J by 1 base, with 9 bases between. CDR3 amino acids: CASSEDRSGANVLTF. In DNA form, the CDR3 reads TGTGCCAGCAGCGAAGACAGGTCTGGGGCCAACGTCCTGACTTTC.

The chain combines TRBV18 with TRBJ1-2; unclear D gene. Trimming took 2 bases from V and 6 from J, leaving 10 bases between them. Germline lookup yields CDR1 KGHSH and CDR2 LQKENI. The CDR3 has 13 amino acids. DNA for the CDR3: TGTGCCAGCTCACCAATGGGGTCGGATGGCTACACCTTC. Translation: CASSPMGSDGYTF.

This clone was seen a few times. Other nucleotide sequences in the sample specify the same CDR3. The CDR3 reads CSVEPVNTEAFF. The CDR3 DNA reads TGCAGCGTTGAACCGGTGAACACTGAAGCTTTCTTT. The V call is TRBV29-1, the J call TRBJ1-1; no reliable D call. The CDR3 is 12 amino acids. The V end was cut by 2 bases, the J end by 0 bases, with 4 bases between. Germline CDR1 reads SQVTM; CDR2 reads ANQGSEA.

The chain couples TRBV29-1 to TRBJ1-1, with 7 bases identical to TRBD1. The CDR3 is 13 residues long. V lost 5 bases to trimming and J lost 7 bases; unmatched junction nucleotides: 10. Germline assignment: CDR1 SQVTM and CDR2 ANQGSEA. The CDR3 bases are TGCAGCGTTAGGGGGCAGGGACCCTTTGAAGCTTTCTTT. It yields the protein CSVRGQGPFEAFF.

The chain recombines TRBV29-1 with TRBJ1-1; D is unresolved. Germline V lookup: CDR1 SQVTM, CDR2 ANQGSEA. This CDR3 has 13 amino acids. The ends were cut back, 3 bases at V and 1 base at J, with 9 bases in the middle. DNA for the CDR3: TGCAGCGTTGATCCAGGTTCGAACACTGAAGCTTTCTTT. It yields the protein CSVDPGSNTEAFF.